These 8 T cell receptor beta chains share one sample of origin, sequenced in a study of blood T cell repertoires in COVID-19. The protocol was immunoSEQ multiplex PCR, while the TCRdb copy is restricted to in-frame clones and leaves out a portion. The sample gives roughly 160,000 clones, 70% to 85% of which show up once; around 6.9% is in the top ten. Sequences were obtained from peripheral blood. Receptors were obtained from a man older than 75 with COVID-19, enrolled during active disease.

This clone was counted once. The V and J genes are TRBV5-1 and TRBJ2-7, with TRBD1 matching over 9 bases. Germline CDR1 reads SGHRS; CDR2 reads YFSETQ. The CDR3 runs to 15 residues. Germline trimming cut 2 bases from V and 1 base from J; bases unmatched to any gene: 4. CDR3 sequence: CASSFTGTGSYEQYF. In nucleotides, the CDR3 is TGCGCCAGCAGCTTCACCGGGACAGGGTCCTACGAGCAGTACTTC. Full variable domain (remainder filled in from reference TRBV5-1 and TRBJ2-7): KAGVTQTPRYLIKTRGQQVTLSCSPISGHRSVSWYQQTPGQGLQFLFEYFSETQRNKGNFPGRFSGRQFSNSRSEMNVSTLELGDSALYLCASSFTGTGSYEQYFGPGTRLTVT.

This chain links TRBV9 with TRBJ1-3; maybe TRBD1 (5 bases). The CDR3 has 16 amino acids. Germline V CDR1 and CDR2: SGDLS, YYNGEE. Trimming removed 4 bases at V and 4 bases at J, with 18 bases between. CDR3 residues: CASSSFAGGRGNTIYF. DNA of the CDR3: TGTGCCAGCAGCTCCTTTGCGGGGGGACGGGGAAACACCATATATTTT.

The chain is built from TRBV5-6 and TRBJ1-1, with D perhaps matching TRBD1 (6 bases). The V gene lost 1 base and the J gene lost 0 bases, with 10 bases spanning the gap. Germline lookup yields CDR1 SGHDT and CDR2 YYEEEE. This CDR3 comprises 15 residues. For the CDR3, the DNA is TGTGCCAGCAGCTTGCAGGCAGGGGTGAACACTGAAGCTTTCTTT. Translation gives CASSLQAGVNTEAFF.

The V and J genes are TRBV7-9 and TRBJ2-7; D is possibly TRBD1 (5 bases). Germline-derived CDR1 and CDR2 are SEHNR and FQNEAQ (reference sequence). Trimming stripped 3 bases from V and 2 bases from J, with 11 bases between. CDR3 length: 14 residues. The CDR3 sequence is CASSLTTGAYEQYF. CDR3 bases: TGTGCCAGCAGCTTGACAACAGGAGCCTACGAGCAGTACTTC.

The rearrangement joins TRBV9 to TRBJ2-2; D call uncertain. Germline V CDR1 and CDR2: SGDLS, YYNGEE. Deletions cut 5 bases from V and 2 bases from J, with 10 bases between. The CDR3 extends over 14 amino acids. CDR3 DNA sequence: TGTGCCAGCAGACAGAACCAAAACACCGGGGAGCTGTTTTTT. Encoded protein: CASRQNQNTGELFF.

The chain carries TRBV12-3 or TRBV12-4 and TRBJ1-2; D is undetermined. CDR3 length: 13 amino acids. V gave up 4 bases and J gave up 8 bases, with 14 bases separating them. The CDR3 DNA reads TGTGCCAGCAGTTCCTCTAATGTTAAGGGCTACACCTTC. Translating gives CASSSSNVKGYTF.

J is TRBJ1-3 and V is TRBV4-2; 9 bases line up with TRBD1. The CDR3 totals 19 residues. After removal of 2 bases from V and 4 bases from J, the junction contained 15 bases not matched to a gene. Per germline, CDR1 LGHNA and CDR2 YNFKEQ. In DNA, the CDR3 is TGTGCCAGCAGCCAAAGCACCGGGACAGGGTTTTCTCCCGGAAACACCATATATTTT. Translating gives CASSQSTGTGFSPGNTIYF.

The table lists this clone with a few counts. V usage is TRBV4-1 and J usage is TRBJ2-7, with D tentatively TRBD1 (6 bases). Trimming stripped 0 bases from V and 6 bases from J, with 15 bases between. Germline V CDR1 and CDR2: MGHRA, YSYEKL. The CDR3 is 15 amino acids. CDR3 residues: CASSQDRGFVAEQYF. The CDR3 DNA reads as TGCGCCAGCAGCCAAGATAGGGGGTTCGTCGCCGAGCAGTACTTC.